This T cell receptor beta chain is from a study of blood T cells in healthy people across ages. Next came a second PCR, run for roughly 7 to 12 cycles, which used a sample-barcoded 5' primer along with a J-beta primer mix. Each CDR3 protein is one row after TCRdb ran MiXCR on the 5' RACE reads. The sample lists approximately 1,000,000 distinct CDR3 sequences, around 43% occurring once. Germline CDR1 reads SGHTA; CDR2 reads FQGTGA. Trimming removed 5 bases from V and 3 bases from J; junction bases left unmatched: 7. The CDR3 is made up of 14 amino acids. The sequenced sample consisted of blood. The rearrangement links TRBV7-3 to TRBJ2-7; TRBD1 matches 7 bases. This TCR came from a woman aged 55-69 years in good health. The CDR3 DNA reads TGTGCCAGCAGCCCCCGCCGGGACAGCTACGAGCAGTACTTC. Translation: CASSPRRDSYEQYF.